This record looks at one T cell receptor beta chain sequence and its context. Its matching antigen is unknown. This sample stems from a study of post-analysis software for immune sequencing data. cDNA libraries of TCR beta carried unique molecular identifiers. Using its own MiXCR run on the PCR reads, TCRdb lists one record per CDR3 protein. This table has approximately 630,000 distinct CDR3 sequences, 55% to 60% appearing once. V was clipped by 0 bases and J by 10 bases; unmatched bases: 12. The CDR3 runs 17 residues. Germline V gene sequence: CDR1 LGHNA, CDR2 YSLEER. Broader study findings: Five or six TRBV segments, TRBV5-6, TRBV5-1 and TRBV20-1 among them, were found more frequent in patients than controls.

Sequenced sample: blood. This clonotype originated in a girl aged 2-10 years with multiple sclerosis. The gene calls are TRBV4-3 and TRBJ2-1, with TRBD1 identical over 10 bases. The CDR3 here is CASSQEPAGQGIGEQFF. In DNA, the CDR3 is TGCGCCAGCAGCCAAGAGCCTGCGGGACAGGGGATCGGAGAGCAGTTCTTC.